This is a list of T cell receptor beta chains from one sample in a study of T cells in Graves' hyperthyroidism and ophthalmopathy. Each CDR3 protein is one row after TCRdb ran MiXCR on the multiplex PCR reads. The data show roughly 600,000 distinct CDR3 sequences, approximately 15% seen once. Input material: blood. Receptor source: a woman between 45 and 60 years old with Graves' ophthalmopathy. Both conserved end residues are trimmed from each CDR3.

J,V,CDR3
TRBJ2-1,TRBV6-1,ASTVASGSYNEQF
TRBJ2-3,TRBV20-1,SAPASGVTDTQY
TRBJ1-1,TRBV9,ASSPRDSGTEAF
TRBJ1-2,TRBV20-1,SARDQGDYGYT
TRBJ1-2,TRBV6-8,ASSPGPGGT
TRBJ2-7,TRBV7-9,ASRPGGGRRNEQY
TRBJ1-1,TRBV12-3/TRBV12-4,ASSSWINTEAF
TRBJ2-3,TRBV14,ASSQGLAGTDTQY
TRBJ2-2,TRBV20-1,SVHTGYLNTGELF
TRBJ2-1,TRBV19,ASSPPRSGPSVNEQF
TRBJ2-1,TRBV19,ASKTSAYNEQF
TRBJ1-1,TRBV9,ASSVTTIGDEAF
TRBJ2-1,TRBV12-3/TRBV12-4,ASSSIAVGGYNEQF
TRBJ2-1,TRBV28,ASSSHLAGKSYNEQF
TRBJ2-3,TRBV27,ASSTTRLAGVVTQY
TRBJ2-3,TRBV28,ATRRMGLAGPSTDTQY
TRBJ2-6,TRBV29-1,SVVWDGVSGANVLT
TRBJ2-4,TRBV28,ASSRIRGNIQY
TRBJ2-7,TRBV10-3,AISESGAGGVYEQY
TRBJ2-7,TRBV5-5,ASSIGQVYEQY
TRBJ2-7,TRBV15,ATSRGTSAGYEQY
TRBJ1-1,TRBV2,ASSGGLTEAF
TRBJ2-5,TRBV7-2,ASSSEGTGLQETQY
TRBJ2-7,TRBV12-3/TRBV12-4,ASRETGDGVYEQY
TRBJ1-4,TRBV5-1,ASSSGQGNEKLF
TRBJ2-4,TRBV5-5,ASSFSGRQLAKNIQY
TRBJ1-1,TRBV19,ASSIGGQGTEAF
TRBJ2-3,TRBV24-1,ATSGYRGRSGPSISDTQY
TRBJ2-3,TRBV5-1,ASSRDTGTDTQY
TRBJ2-1,TRBV30,AWSVGASSYNEQF
TRBJ1-1,TRBV4-3,ASSQDSRNTEAF
TRBJ2-7,TRBV3-1,ASRQLAGASEQY
TRBJ2-1,TRBV20-1,SGGISSYNEQF
TRBJ2-7,TRBV27,ASSLRSGGFHEQY
TRBJ1-2,TRBV9,ASSAGQGPNYGYT
TRBJ2-1,TRBV10-3,AITAGLAGEGEQF
TRBJ2-2,TRBV7-2,ASGRGKNTGELF
TRBJ1-2,TRBV3-1,ASSQVLGYGYT
TRBJ2-1,TRBV20-1,SAERSGSGSYNEQF
TRBJ2-3,TRBV6-2/TRBV6-3,ASSAPSGLAGSTDTQY
TRBJ2-5,TRBV7-9,ASSYLRGNSKQY
TRBJ1-2,TRBV5-1,ASSPQGQPVRGYT
TRBJ2-3,TRBV6-1,ASRIDRSFFDTQY
TRBJ1-6,TRBV24-1,ATSDFVSPLH
TRBJ1-1,TRBV7-9,ASSHHKNTGAF
TRBJ2-5,TRBV20-1,SASTSGRARRETQY
TRBJ2-2,TRBV28,ASSQNSLLALVGSAGELF
TRBJ2-1,TRBV20-1,SARAGLGPYNEQF
TRBJ2-1,TRBV27,ASSLSPSVAYNEQF
.,TRBV29-1,SVEKPGTAGYEQF
TRBJ2-1,TRBV4-1,ASSDSERASGRALNEQF
TRBJ2-1,TRBV28,ASSWQRSGTQRSYNEQF
TRBJ2-1,TRBV12-3/TRBV12-4,ASSLAGGYNEQF
TRBJ1-6,TRBV30,AWSVDQTYSPLH
TRBJ2-5,TRBV6-1,ASSPTGGWQETQY
TRBJ1-4,TRBV28,ASSLGRVGYEKLF
TRBJ2-1,TRBV7-9,ASSPSSPGAEQF
TRBJ2-7,TRBV12-3/TRBV12-4,ASSKTGTGKGYEQY
TRBJ1-1,TRBV4-1,ASSQQDRGRAF
TRBJ1-6,TRBV9,ASSPDTYNSPLH